The next 24 T cell receptor beta chains were all read from a single sample in a study of blood T cell repertoires in COVID-19. This table comes from immunoSEQ multiplex PCR, and its TCRdb copy is limited to in-frame clones, with some not included. The data contain approximately 160,000 clones, roughly 77% of them seen just once; the ten biggest clones take up approximately 11%. Material: peripheral blood. The source is a human donor in a cohort sampled during active COVID-19.

The chain has TRBV15 and TRBJ1-1, with TRBD1 matching 10 bases. The CDR3 loop spans 15 amino acids. V dropped 1 base and J dropped 2; count of bases not matched to a gene: 1. CDR1 is LNHNV, CDR2 YYDKDF, per germline (reference sequence). The CDR3 nucleotides read TGTGCCACCAGCAGAGGGACAGGGGGTAACACTGAAGCTTTCTTT. This translates into CATSRGTGGNTEAFF.

The chain combines TRBV3-1 (or the pseudogene TRBV3-2) with TRBJ2-7; 11 positions match TRBD2. Germline V gives CDR1 LGHDT, CDR2 YNNKEL (reference sequence). Trimming took 1 base from V and 4 from J; bases not matched to a gene: 0. This CDR3 is built from 14 residues. CDR3 protein: CASSQASGGYEQYF. The CDR3 DNA is TGTGCCAGCAGCCAAGCTAGCGGGGGGTACGAGCAGTACTTC.

Only one count was recorded for this clone. This rearrangement joins TRBV9 to TRBJ1-2, with 7 bases identical to TRBD1. The V gene end was trimmed by 6 bases and the J gene end by 6 bases; junction bases not matched to a gene: 5. Germline V gene sequence: CDR1 SGDLS, CDR2 YYNGEE. The CDR3 contains 12 residues. CDR3 in DNA: TGTGCCAGCACCGACAGGGAAAATGGCTACACCTTC. Translated, it gives CASTDRENGYTF.

This chain joins TRBV28 and TRBJ2-5, with 9 positions matching TRBD2. The germline gives CDR1 MDHEN, CDR2 SYDVKM. CDR3 length: 14 amino acids. Germline trimming cut 6 bases from V and 5 bases from J; bases unmatched to any gene: 7. As DNA, the CDR3 is TGTGCCAGCAGGGCCGCGGGGGGGCATGAGACCCAGTACTTC. The encoded protein is CASRAAGGHETQYF.

J is TRBJ1-6 and V is TRBV27; TRBD1 might be the D (6 bases). The CDR3 extends over 19 amino acids. V lost 1 base and J lost 0, with 16 bases in between. Germline V lookup: CDR1 MNHEY, CDR2 SMNVEV (reference sequence). In nucleotides, the CDR3 is TGTGCCAGCAGTTTATGGGGACATCGGAGGAGCTCCTATAATTCACCCCTCCACTTT. Translated: CASSLWGHRRSSYNSPLHF.

Only one count was recorded for this clone. The V gene is TRBV6-5, the J gene TRBJ1-1, with D unresolved. The CDR3 totals 13 residues. The germline V and J ends were trimmed by 6 bases and 6 bases, with 14 bases remaining between them. Germline V lookup: CDR1 MNHEY, CDR2 SVGAGI. CDR3 sequence reads: CASSVISGPEAFF. The CDR3 nucleotides are TGTGCCAGCAGCGTAATTTCGGGTCCTGAAGCTTTCTTT.

The genes are TRBV5-4 and TRBJ2-7; 9 nucleotides align to TRBD1. Unmatched junction bases numbered 5, after V lost 0 bases and J lost 1 base. Germline CDR1 and CDR2: SGHNT and YYREEE (reference sequence). There are 16 residues in the CDR3. CDR3 residues: CASSLGHRGLSYEQYF. The DNA for the CDR3 is TGTGCCAGCAGCTTGGGTCACAGGGGGCTATCCTACGAGCAGTACTTC.

This clone turned up a few times. The chain employs TRBV24-1 and TRBJ2-2; 9 bases are a match to TRBD1. This CDR3 is 16 amino acids long. Unmatched junction bases numbered 2, after V lost 4 bases and J lost 0 bases. CDR1 KGHDR and CDR2 SFDVKD come from the germline V gene. CDR3 protein: CATSETGGANTGELFF. The CDR3 DNA reads as TGTGCCACCAGTGAGACAGGGGGGGCGAACACCGGGGAGCTGTTTTTT.

The V and J genes are TRBV10-3 and TRBJ2-7, with a weak D call TRBD2 (6 bases). CDR1 and CDR2 (germline): ENHRY, SYGVKD. The CDR3 runs 14 residues. The V gene lost 2 bases and the J gene lost 1 base, with 9 bases spanning the gap. The chain's CDR3 is CAISEVLASYEQYF. CDR3 nucleotide sequence: TGTGCCATCAGTGAGGTGCTAGCGTCCTACGAGCAGTACTTC.

This clone has just one count. V gene TRBV10-3 combines with J gene TRBJ1-1, with D unresolved. Trimming cost V 0 bases and J 11 bases, with 10 bases left between them. The V gene's germline CDR1 is ENHRY and CDR2 SYGVKD. This CDR3 spans 12 amino acids. The DNA of the CDR3 is TGTGCCATCAGTGAGTCGACTACAGTGGCTTTCTTT. It specifies CAISESTTVAFF.

The chain has TRBV25-1 and TRBJ2-2; 8 positions match TRBD2. V dropped 2 bases and J dropped 6; count of bases not matched to a gene: 8. Germline CDR1 and CDR2: MGHDK and SYGVNS. The CDR3 has 16 residues. The CDR3 is CASSEGGLVSAGELFF. CDR3 DNA sequence: TGTGCCAGCAGTGAAGGGGGACTAGTTTCTGCCGGGGAGCTGTTTTTT.

This clone is a singleton in its sample. The chain is built from TRBV10-3 and TRBJ1-2; 7 bases fit TRBD1. Trimming took 8 bases from V and 7 from J; bases not matched to a gene: 10. The CDR3 has 13 residues. In germline, CDR1 is ENHRY, CDR2 SYGVKD. The CDR3: CAIYVDRSGGYTF. In nucleotides, the CDR3 is TGTGCCATCTATGTGGACAGGAGTGGTGGCTACACCTTC.

The chain joins TRBV12-3 or TRBV12-4 to TRBJ2-7; perhaps TRBD2 as D (6 bases). The CDR3 runs 13 residues. Trimming cost V 4 bases and J 3 bases, with 10 bases left between them. The CDR3 region has the DNA TGTGCCAGCAGTTGGGCGGACTACTACGAGCAGTACTTC. It codes for CASSWADYYEQYF.

This chain connects TRBV5-4 to TRBJ1-2; maybe TRBD1 (5 bases). V was trimmed by 5 bases and J by 8 bases, leaving 19 bases between them. Per germline, CDR1 SGHNT and CDR2 YYREEE (reference sequence). The length of the CDR3 is 14 residues. This chain's CDR3 is CASRNGQTVWGYTF. The DNA for the CDR3 is TGTGCCAGCAGGAATGGACAAACCGTCTGGGGCTACACCTTC.

The chain joins TRBV9 to TRBJ1-2; D is ambiguous. Looked up from germline, CDR1 is SGDLS and CDR2 is YYNGEE. This CDR3 region has 13 residues. V was clipped by 6 bases and J by 0 bases, with 9 bases between them. DNA of the CDR3: TGTGCCAGCACTAAGGCGGCTAACTATGGCTACACCTTC. Translated, it gives CASTKAANYGYTF.

This sequence joins TRBV7-2 and TRBJ2-7; TRBD1 matches 9 bases. Unmatched junction bases numbered 13, after V lost 0 bases and J lost 4 bases. The CDR3 runs to 18 residues. Germline V gene sequence: CDR1 SGHTA, CDR2 FQGNSA. CDR3 residues: CASSLAGGWTGAGYEQYF. As DNA, the CDR3 is TGTGCCAGCAGCTTAGCCGGGGGATGGACAGGGGCAGGGTACGAGCAGTACTTC.

This sequence joins TRBV9 and TRBJ1-2; perhaps TRBD1 as D (5 bases). With 0 bases removed from V and 0 bases from J, the gap between germline ends came to 18 bases. This CDR3 has 18 residues. Germline CDR1 is SGDLS and CDR2 is YYNGEE. The CDR3 bases are TGTGCCAGCAGCGTAGCGGGGGTAGAGGGGCCAACTAACTATGGCTACACCTTC. Amino acids: CASSVAGVEGPTNYGYTF.

Points on this clone: The junction differs from germline at one of its ends, possibly a read error. The J gene is TRBJ1-1, the V gene TRBV10-2; 11 bases match TRBD1. Germline assignment: CDR1 WSHSY and CDR2 SAAADI. CDR3 length equals 17 residues. The CDR3 region has the DNA TGCGCCTGCAGTGAGGACAGGGGGCCAATAACCGCCACTGAAGCTTTCTTT. This codes for CACSEDRGPITATEAFF.

This sequence joins TRBV14 and TRBJ2-7; tentatively, D is TRBD1 (5 bases). The CDR3 totals 14 residues. Trimming stripped 1 base from V and 9 bases from J, with 16 bases between. The germline CDR1 and CDR2 sequences are SGHDN and FVKESK. CDR3 DNA sequence: TGTGCCAGCAGCCAAGTAAATAGGCAGGGTCGGCAGTACTTC. This encodes CASSQVNRQGRQYF.

Only a few counts were recorded for this clone. The CDR3: CASSVDSSTNEKLFF. In nucleotides, the CDR3 is TGTGCCAGTAGTGTCGACAGTTCAACTAATGAAAAACTGTTTTTT. The chain combines TRBV19 with TRBJ1-4; TRBD1 might be the D (5 bases). The CDR3 runs 15 residues. The V end was cut by 5 bases, the J end by 0 bases, with 10 bases between. Per germline, CDR1 LNHDA and CDR2 SQIVND (reference sequence).

The chain carries TRBV5-6 and TRBJ2-1, with a tentative D call TRBD2 (6 bases). Germline CDR1 reads SGHDT; CDR2 reads YYEEEE. V lost 4 bases to trimming and J lost 11 bases, with 13 bases between them. CDR3 length: 12 amino acids. The DNA of the CDR3 is TGTGCCAGCAGCCAGCGGGCGGAAAAGCAGTTCTTC. The encoded protein is CASSQRAEKQFF.

Turning to this clone: Different DNA sequences within this sample yield the same CDR3. The rearrangement joins TRBV18 to TRBJ2-3, with a weak D call TRBD1 (5 bases). Trimming stripped 6 bases from V and 2 bases from J, with 12 bases between. The CDR3 is 14 amino acids. Germline V CDR1 and CDR2: KGHSH, LQKENI. CDR3 DNA: TGTGCCAGCTCTCGGCAGGGCGTCACAGATACGCAGTATTTT. Amino acid sequence: CASSRQGVTDTQYF.

The count of this clone is one. The V gene is TRBV24-1, the J gene TRBJ2-5; 9 bases agree with TRBD1. This CDR3 has 16 residues. The V gene end was trimmed by 4 bases and the J gene end by 7 bases; junction bases not matched to a gene: 12. CDR1 KGHDR and CDR2 SFDVKD come from the germline V gene. CDR3 sequence reads: CATSERRDRAGGTQYF. CDR3 in DNA: TGTGCCACCAGTGAACGCCGGGACAGGGCCGGTGGGACCCAGTACTTC.

The chain combines TRBV4-1 with TRBJ1-5; D call uncertain. V lost 3 bases and J 0 bases, leaving 18 bases between the germline ends. Per the germline V gene, CDR1 is MGHRA and CDR2 is YSYEKL. The CDR3 sequence is 18 residues long. The CDR3 bases are TGCGCCAGCAGCCAGGTTGCCGGGGTTGGGAATAGCAATCAGCCCCAGCATTTT. This encodes CASSQVAGVGNSNQPQHF.